The 19 T cell receptor beta chains listed next were all sequenced from one sample in a study of blood T cell repertoires in COVID-19 (dated by TCRdb to the early 2020s). Library creation used the immunoSEQ multiplex PCR assay. Held by TCRdb, this immuneACCESS table contains in-frame sequences only and omits some clones. Under half of the omission traces to an unresolved V gene where checked; the cause of the rest is unknown. The table for this sample lists some 180,000 clones; 75% to 90% of them were counted only once. Together, the top ten hold 7.5% to 9.5% of the sample. The sample taken for sequencing was peripheral blood. Receptors originate from a woman in her fifties or sixties with acute or convalescent COVID-19.

This chain joins TRBV19 and TRBJ1-1; D is undetermined. V dropped 5 bases and J dropped 3 bases, with 16 bases sitting between them. This CDR3 region has 15 residues. Germline V gives CDR1 LNHDA, CDR2 SQIVND (reference sequence). CDR3 nucleotides: TGTGCCAGTAGTCTCAGTCTGTTATCGTACACTGAAGCTTTCTTT. Its protein product is CASSLSLLSYTEAFF.

V and J are TRBV3-1 (or the pseudogene TRBV3-2) and TRBJ2-3; D uncertain. The V end lost 0 bases, the J end lost 4 bases, and 8 bases lay between the germline ends. The CDR3 totals 14 residues. Germline loops: CDR1 LGHDT, CDR2 YNNKEL (reference sequence). The CDR3 is CASSQEPRPDTQYF. The CDR3 bases are TGTGCCAGCAGCCAAGAGCCTAGACCAGATACGCAGTATTTT.

The J gene is TRBJ2-7, the V gene TRBV6-6, with a weak D call TRBD2 (6 bases). V lost 6 bases to trimming and J lost 4 bases, with 19 bases between them. Germline V CDR1 and CDR2: MNHNY, SVGAGI (reference sequence). This CDR3 is 15 amino acids long. For the CDR3, the DNA is TGTGCCAGCAGACTAACTGCGGGGCAAACGTACGAGCAGTACTTC. Its protein product is CASRLTAGQTYEQYF.

This chain connects TRBV18 to TRBJ2-7; TRBD1 might be the D (6 bases). Germline values: CDR1 KGHSH, CDR2 LQKENI. The CDR3 totals 12 residues. V was shortened by 5 bases and J by 9 bases, with 14 bases between the two germline ends. The CDR3 DNA follows: TGTGCCAGCTCAGACAGTATAGGGGGGCAGTACGTC. Translating it yields CASSDSIGGQYV.

The chain couples TRBV5-4 to TRBJ2-5; D may be TRBD1 (6 bases). In germline, CDR1 is SGHNT, CDR2 YYREEE (reference sequence). Trimming took 5 bases from V and 1 from J, leaving 15 bases between them. The CDR3 is 15 amino acids. The CDR3 reads CASSFGQSVQETQYF. CDR3 in DNA: TGTGCCAGCAGTTTTGGACAGTCGGTCCAAGAGACCCAGTACTTC.

The chain joins TRBV2 to TRBJ1-6, with D uncertain. The CDR3 length is 13 residues. V was trimmed by 4 bases and J by 7 bases, leaving 8 bases between them. The germline V gene encodes CDR1 SNHLY and CDR2 FYNNEI. The CDR3 here is CASSGTENSPLHF. The CDR3 region has the DNA TGTGCCAGCAGTGGAACAGAAAATTCACCCCTCCACTTT.

This clone has only a few counts. V and J are TRBV10-2 and TRBJ2-2; 7 bases are a match to TRBD2. CDR3 length: 15 residues. Germline-derived CDR1 and CDR2 are WSHSY and SAAADI. V lost 2 bases, J lost 1 base, and 1 base stayed unmatched. The chain's CDR3 is CASSEKRENTGELFF. CDR3 nucleotide sequence: TGCGCCAGCAGTGAGAAGCGGGAGAACACCGGGGAGCTGTTTTTT.

The chain recombines TRBV12-3 or TRBV12-4 with TRBJ1-1; tentative D call: TRBD1 (6 bases). The length of the CDR3 is 13 residues. Between the trimmed V and J ends, which lost 5 bases and 1 base, there was a span of 8 bases. The CDR3 DNA follows: TGTGCCAGCAGTCGGACAGAGAACACTGAAGCTTTCTTT. Protein: CASSRTENTEAFF.

V usage is TRBV12-5 and J usage is TRBJ1-1; the match to TRBD1 covers 8 bases. The J segment lost 5 bases and the V segment lost 1 base, leaving 12 bases of the junction unmatched. This CDR3 has 17 amino acids. Germline-derived CDR1 and CDR2 are LGHNT and FRNRAP. CDR3 sequence (DNA): TGTGCTAGTGGTTTGGACCGTGGGCAGGGGGCTGGTACTGAAGCTTTCTTT. This encodes CASGLDRGQGAGTEAFF.

This sequence joins TRBV24-1 and TRBJ2-3; 7 bases map to TRBD2. In germline, CDR1 is KGHDR, CDR2 SFDVKD. The CDR3 length is 18 residues. The trim removed 7 bases at V and 1 base at J, leaving 16 bases unmatched. CDR3 DNA: TGTGCCACCAGCTCAGGGCCGGGGACTACGACCCGCACAGATACGCAGTATTTT. This translates into CATSSGPGTTTRTDTQYF.

This clone was picked up one time. This rearrangement joins TRBV6-1 to TRBJ2-3; 8 bases line up with TRBD2. The J segment lost 6 bases and the V segment lost 0 bases, leaving 17 bases of the junction unmatched. The CDR3 length is 19 residues. Germline lookup yields CDR1 MNHNS and CDR2 SASEGT. The CDR3 reads CASSEATGGAGAGADTQYF. In DNA, the CDR3 is TGTGCCAGCAGTGAAGCGACGGGGGGCGCGGGAGCGGGAGCCGATACGCAGTATTTT.

The chain employs TRBV6-5 and TRBJ2-4; 7 bases match TRBD2. The CDR3 is 15 residues long. CDR1 MNHEY and CDR2 SVGAGI come from the germline V gene. After removal of 8 bases from V and 0 bases from J, the junction contained 7 bases not matched to a gene. The CDR3 loop is CASAGVAGAKNIQYF. The CDR3, as DNA: TGTGCCAGCGCCGGGGTAGCGGGAGCCAAAAACATTCAGTACTTC.

This chain uses TRBV11-3 with TRBJ2-1; TRBD2 aligns across 8 bases. This CDR3 is built from 16 residues. V was clipped by 4 bases and J by 0 bases; unmatched bases: 5. The germline gives CDR1 SGHNT, CDR2 YENEEA. The CDR3 loop reads CASSSTSVSSYNEQFF. DNA of the CDR3: TGTGCCAGCAGCTCGACTAGCGTAAGCTCCTACAATGAGCAGTTCTTC.

This clone was seen a handful of times. This chain joins TRBV19 and TRBJ2-1; maybe TRBD1 (6 bases). The CDR3 has 15 residues. Per the germline V gene, CDR1 is LNHDA and CDR2 is SQIVND (reference sequence). Trimming left V 3 bases short and J 2 bases short, with 11 bases between. CDR3 sequence reads: CASSMGAGAYNEQFF. In nucleotides, the CDR3 is TGTGCCAGTAGTATGGGGGCAGGGGCCTACAATGAGCAGTTCTTC.

The chain recombines TRBV2 with TRBJ1-2, with D unresolved. V shed 4 bases and J shed 6 bases, with 12 bases lying between them. CDR1 SNHLY and CDR2 FYNNEI come from the germline V gene. The CDR3 contains 13 residues. The CDR3 loop is CASSVASDNGYTF. CDR3 sequence (DNA): TGTGCCAGCAGTGTGGCCAGCGATAATGGCTACACCTTC. Complete variable domain (other parts from reference TRBV2 and TRBJ1-2): EPEVTQTPSHQVTQMGQEVILRCVPISNHLYFYWYRQILGQKVEFLVSFYNNEISEKSEIFDDQFSVERPDGSNFTLKIRSTKLEDSAMYFCASSVASDNGYTFGSGTRLTVV.

The chain carries TRBV28 and TRBJ1-2; tentative D call: TRBD1 (6 bases). The CDR3 is made up of 16 amino acids. CDR1 and CDR2 (germline): MDHEN, SYDVKM. V was cut by 6 bases and J by 5 bases, with 22 bases left in between. This chain's CDR3 is CASRIPFEDRMYGYTF. In DNA form, the CDR3 reads TGTGCCAGCAGGATACCGTTTGAGGACAGAATGTATGGCTACACCTTC.

The V gene is TRBV12-1, the J gene TRBJ2-3; the table names TRBD2, a call not compared with the DNA. TRBV12-1 is a known pseudogene. The CDR3 is 16 amino acids. The CDR3, as DNA: TGTGCCAGCAGCCTGGGGCAAGCGGGATTTAACCCCCCGCAGTATTTT. This codes for CASSLGQAGFNPPQYF.

This rearrangement joins TRBV30 to TRBJ1-6; no clear D. V lost 3 bases and J 0 bases, leaving 6 bases between the germline ends. The CDR3 totals 14 residues. Germline V CDR1 and CDR2: GTSNPN, SVGIG (reference sequence). The chain's CDR3 is CAWSGSSYNSPLHF. The CDR3 coding sequence is TGTGCCTGGAGCGGTAGCTCCTATAATTCACCCCTCCACTTT.

This clone was recorded only once. The chain carries TRBV28 and TRBJ1-1, with 7 nucleotides matching TRBD1. Unmatched junction bases numbered 6, after V lost 7 bases and J lost 7 bases. The CDR3 runs 12 residues. CDR1 and CDR2 (germline): MDHEN, SYDVKM. The CDR3 DNA is TGTGCCAGCATAACAGGGGCACTTGAAGCTTTCTTT. Amino acids: CASITGALEAFF.